One sample yielded the 18 T cell receptor beta chains listed below, sequenced in a study of OX40 agonist ivuxolimab in advanced cancers. Repertoires were generated with immunoSEQ multiplex PCR, while TCRdb's copy carries only in-frame clones and drops some. The table lists 80,000 or so clones, over 85% of them singletons. The sequenced sample was CD4+ or CD8+ T cells sorted from blood, obtained in a trial of the OX40 agonist ivuxolimab. The receptors derive from an adult with an advanced solid tumor such as melanoma, head and neck, liver or kidney cancer.

This chain connects TRBV18 to TRBJ2-1, with 8 bases that match TRBD1. The CDR3 runs to 17 residues. V lost 2 bases to trimming and J lost 2 bases; unmatched junction nucleotides: 8. CDR1 is KGHSH and CDR2 is LQKENI in the germline V gene. The CDR3 bases are TGTGCCAGCTCACCAAAGCCGCAGGGGGCAACCTACAATGAGCAGTTCTTC. Translating it yields CASSPKPQGATYNEQFF. The whole variable domain, remainder taken from reference TRBV18 and TRBJ2-1, is NAGVMQNPRHLVRRRGQEARLRCSPMKGHSHVYWYRQLPEEGLKFMVYLQKENIIDESGMPKERFSAEFPKEGPSILRIQQVVRGDSAAYFCASSPKPQGATYNEQFFGPGTRLTVL.

CDR3 DNA: TGTGCCAGCAGGCCAACTAGCTACGAGCAGTACTTC. It encodes CASRPTSYEQYF. The gene calls are TRBV6-6 and TRBJ2-7; weak D call: TRBD2 (5 bases). CDR1 and CDR2 from the germline V gene are MNHNY and SVGAGI (reference sequence). The CDR3 has 12 amino acids. Trimming cost V 6 bases and J 3 bases, with 9 bases left between them.

The genes are TRBV11-2 and TRBJ2-1; TRBD2 aligns across 7 bases. Losses at the gene ends were 1 base for V and 0 bases for J; bases not matched to a gene: 9. Germline CDR1 reads SGHAT; CDR2 reads FQNNGV. The length of the CDR3 is 18 residues. The CDR3 DNA reads as TGTGCCAGCAGCTTAGCTCCGGGAGGACGCTACTCCTACAATGAGCAGTTCTTC. This translates into CASSLAPGGRYSYNEQFF. Looking up the rest from reference TRBV11-2 and TRBJ2-1 gives the full variable domain: EAGVAQSPRYKIIEKRQSVAFWCNPISGHATLYWYQQILGQGPKLLIQFQNNGVVDDSQLPKDRFSAERLKGVDSTLKIQPAKLEDSAVYLCASSLAPGGRYSYNEQFFGPGTRLTVL.

The J gene is TRBJ1-6, the V gene TRBV19; 7 positions agree with TRBD1. The germline gives CDR1 LNHDA, CDR2 SQIVND (reference sequence). With V trimmed by 6 bases and J by 9 bases, 8 bases remained unmatched. CDR3 size: 14 residues. CDR3 coding DNA: TGTGCCAGTAGGAGGACAGGCGCGGGTTCACCCCTCCACTTT. Translating it yields CASRRTGAGSPLHF.

The V call is TRBV19, the J call TRBJ1-5, with 12 positions matching TRBD1. Germline-derived CDR1 and CDR2 are LNHDA and SQIVND (reference sequence). The ends lost 7 bases at V and 6 bases at J; junction bases unmatched: 10. There are 16 residues in the CDR3. The CDR3 region is CASNPVGQGAAQPQHF. In DNA, the CDR3 is TGTGCCAGTAATCCCGTGGGACAGGGGGCGGCTCAGCCCCAGCATTTT.

The chain couples TRBV7-9 to TRBJ2-5; the D is unclear. The V gene's germline CDR1 is SEHNR and CDR2 FQNEAQ (reference sequence). Trimming cost V 0 bases and J 2 bases, with 4 bases left between them. The CDR3 runs 13 residues. CDR3 protein: CASSLAAQETQYF. CDR3 in DNA: TGTGCCAGCAGCTTAGCCGCTCAAGAGACCCAGTACTTC. The whole variable domain, remainder taken from reference TRBV7-9 and TRBJ2-5, is DTGVSQNPRHKITKRGQNVTFRCDPISEHNRLYWYRQTLGQGPEFLTYFQNEAQLEKSRLLSDRFSAERPKGSFSTLEIQRTEQGDSAMYLCASSLAAQETQYFGPGTRLLVL.

This clone was recorded only once. This chain uses TRBV21-1 with TRBJ1-1. TRBV21-1 is deemed a pseudogene. The CDR3 spans 18 residues. CDR3 DNA: TGTGCCAGCAGCACCCGAAGGGCCATCCTTTGGGGGAACACTGAAGCTTTCTTT. Translation: CASSTRRAILWGNTEAFF.

This clone was observed a single time. The rearrangement links TRBV30 to TRBJ2-2, with D possibly matching TRBD1 (6 bases). CDR1 and CDR2 from the germline V gene are GTSNPN and SVGIG (reference sequence). V was shortened by 5 bases and J by 0 bases, with 10 bases between the two germline ends. This CDR3 spans 14 amino acids. Here the CDR3 DNA reads TGTGCCTGGTCCAGGGGTTCGAACACCGGGGAGCTGTTTTTT. Residues: CAWSRGSNTGELFF.

The chain employs TRBV28 and TRBJ2-3, with D possibly matching TRBD1 (6 bases). Trimming cost V 2 bases and J 10 bases, with 13 bases left between them. The CDR3 is 13 residues long. Germline CDR1 and CDR2: MDHEN and SYDVKM. CDR3 in DNA: TGTGCCAGCAGTTTAGAGGGACATCCCCCGCAGTATTTT. Translated, it gives CASSLEGHPPQYF.

The chain combines TRBV7-2 with TRBJ2-5; D gene uncertain. V was clipped by 1 base and J by 1 base, with 10 bases between them. In germline, CDR1 is SGHTA, CDR2 FQGNSA. This CDR3 has 15 amino acids. CDR3 protein: CASSLGFSLQETQYF. For the CDR3, the DNA is TGTGCCAGCAGCTTAGGTTTTAGCCTCCAAGAGACCCAGTACTTC. The variable domain in full, with the rest retrieved from reference TRBV7-2 and TRBJ2-5, is GAGVSQSPSNKVTEKGKDVELRCDPISGHTALYWYRQSLGQGLEFLIYFQGNSAPDKSGLPSDRFSAERTGGSVSTLTIQRTQQEDSAVYLCASSLGFSLQETQYFGPGTRLLVL.

The chain joins TRBV7-2 to TRBJ2-1; possible D gene TRBD2, 6 bases. There are 14 residues in the CDR3. The V end lost 5 bases, the J end lost 9 bases, and 17 bases lay between the germline ends. CDR1 and CDR2 (germline): SGHTA, FQGNSA. This CDR3 is CASSPSPMEGEQFF. CDR3 nucleotides: TGTGCCAGCAGCCCCTCACCCATGGAGGGTGAGCAGTTCTTC.

CDR3 protein: CAGDRLNTEAFF. The CDR3 nucleotides read TGTGCCGGGGACAGGTTGAACACTGAAGCTTTCTTT. This chain connects TRBV2 to TRBJ1-1; 8 bases fit TRBD1. After removal of 11 bases from V and 0 bases from J, the junction contained 2 bases not matched to a gene. Germline values: CDR1 SNHLY, CDR2 FYNNEI. The CDR3 has 12 residues.

The chain recombines TRBV7-2 with TRBJ1-2; D is ambiguous. This CDR3 comprises 14 residues. Per germline, CDR1 SGHTA and CDR2 FQGNSA. V was clipped by 5 bases and J by 4 bases, with 14 bases between them. CDR3 sequence reads: CASSLTTATYGYTF. In nucleotides, the CDR3 is TGTGCCAGCAGCCTTACGACTGCGACCTATGGCTACACCTTC.

The V call is TRBV6-4, the J call TRBJ2-1, with TRBD2 identical over 8 bases. The germline V gene encodes CDR1 MRHNA and CDR2 SNTAGT. This CDR3 comprises 16 residues. V shed 3 bases and J 8 bases; nucleotides not matched to a gene: 12. The DNA of the CDR3 is TGTGCCAGCAGTGATGATATTCTAGCGGGTTTTCATGAGCAGTTCTTC. Protein: CASSDDILAGFHEQFF.

The rearrangement uses TRBV21-1 and TRBJ2-6; the table gives TRBD1 as D, unverified against the DNA. TRBV21-1 is a pseudogene segment. The CDR3 consists of 17 residues. CDR3 bases: TGTGCCAGCAGCTCGTGGACAGATTCCTCTGGGGCCAACGTCCTGACTTTC. It translates to CASSSWTDSSGANVLTF.

V and J are TRBV5-1 and TRBJ2-5, with TRBD2 matching over 7 bases. The CDR3 runs to 15 residues. Germline V CDR1 and CDR2: SGHRS, YFSETQ. The V and J ends lost 2 bases and 3 bases, in that order; junction bases with no gene match: 7. CDR3 loop: CASSFSGGTKETQYF. The DNA of the CDR3 is TGCGCCAGCAGCTTCTCCGGGGGGACGAAAGAGACCCAGTACTTC. The full variable domain, completed using reference TRBV5-1 and TRBJ2-5, is KAGVTQTPRYLIKTRGQQVTLSCSPISGHRSVSWYQQTPGQGLQFLFEYFSETQRNKGNFPGRFSGRQFSNSRSEMNVSTLELGDSALYLCASSFSGGTKETQYFGPGTRLLVL.

V usage is TRBV6-5 and J usage is TRBJ2-7; 10 bases match TRBD2. Trimming at V came to 5 bases and at J to 0 bases, leaving 4 bases not matched to a gene. CDR1 and CDR2 from the germline V gene are MNHEY and SVGAGI. The CDR3 has 15 residues. The CDR3 here is CASSLAGDPSYEQYF. For the CDR3, the DNA is TGTGCCAGCAGTCTAGCGGGAGATCCCTCCTACGAGCAGTACTTC.

This chain connects TRBV6-6 to TRBJ2-2; D is unclear. Germline V gene lookup returns CDR1 MNHNY and CDR2 SVGAGI (reference sequence). V was pared by 2 bases and J by 4 bases, with 2 bases between. This CDR3 has 12 residues. The CDR3 loop is CASSYGTGELFF. CDR3 bases: TGTGCCAGCAGTTACGGCACCGGGGAGCTGTTTTTT.